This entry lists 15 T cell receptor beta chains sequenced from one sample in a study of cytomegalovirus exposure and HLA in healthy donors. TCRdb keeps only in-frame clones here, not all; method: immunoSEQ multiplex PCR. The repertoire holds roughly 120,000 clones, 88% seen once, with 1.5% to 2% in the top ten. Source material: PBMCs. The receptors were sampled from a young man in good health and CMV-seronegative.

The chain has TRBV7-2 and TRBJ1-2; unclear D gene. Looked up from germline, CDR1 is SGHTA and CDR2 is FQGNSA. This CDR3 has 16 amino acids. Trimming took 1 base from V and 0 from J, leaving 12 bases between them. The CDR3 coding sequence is TGTGCCAGCAGCTTAGGTCGCGACACATCTAACTATGGCTACACCTTC. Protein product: CASSLGRDTSNYGYTF.

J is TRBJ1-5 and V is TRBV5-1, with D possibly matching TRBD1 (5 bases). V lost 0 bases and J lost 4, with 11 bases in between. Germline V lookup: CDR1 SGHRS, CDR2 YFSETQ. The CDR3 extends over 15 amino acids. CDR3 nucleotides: TGCGCCAGCAGCTTGGTATCTGGGGGGAATCAGCCCCAGCATTTT. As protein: CASSLVSGGNQPQHF.

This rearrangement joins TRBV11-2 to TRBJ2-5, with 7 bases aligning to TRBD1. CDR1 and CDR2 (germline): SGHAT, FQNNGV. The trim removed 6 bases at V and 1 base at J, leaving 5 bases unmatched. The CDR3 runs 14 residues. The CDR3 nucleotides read TGTGCCAGCAGTATAGGGACAGTCCAAGAGACCCAGTACTTC. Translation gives CASSIGTVQETQYF.

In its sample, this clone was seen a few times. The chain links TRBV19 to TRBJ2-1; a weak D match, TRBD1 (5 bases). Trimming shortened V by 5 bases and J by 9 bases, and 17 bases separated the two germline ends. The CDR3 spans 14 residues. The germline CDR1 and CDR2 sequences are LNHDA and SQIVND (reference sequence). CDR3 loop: CASSSPGRSSEQFF. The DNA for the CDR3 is TGTGCCAGTAGTTCGCCAGGGCGCTCTAGTGAGCAGTTCTTC.

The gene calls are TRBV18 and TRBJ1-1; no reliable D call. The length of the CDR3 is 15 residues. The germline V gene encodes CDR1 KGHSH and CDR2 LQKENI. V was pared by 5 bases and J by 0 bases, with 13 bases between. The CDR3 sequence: CASSASETMNTEAFF. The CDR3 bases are TGTGCCAGCTCAGCCTCAGAAACAATGAACACTGAAGCTTTCTTT.

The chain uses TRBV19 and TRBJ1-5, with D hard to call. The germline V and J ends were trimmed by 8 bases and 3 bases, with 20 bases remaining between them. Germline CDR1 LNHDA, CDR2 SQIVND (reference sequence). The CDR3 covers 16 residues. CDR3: CASHTHSRGNNQPQHF. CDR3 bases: TGTGCCAGTCATACTCATTCTAGAGGGAACAATCAGCCCCAGCATTTT. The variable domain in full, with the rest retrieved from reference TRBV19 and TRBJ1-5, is DGGITQSPKYLFRKEGQNVTLSCEQNLNHDAMYWYRQDPGQGLRLIYYSQIVNDFQKGDIAEGYSVSREKKESFPLTVTSAQKNPTAFYLCASHTHSRGNNQPQHFGDGTRLSIL.

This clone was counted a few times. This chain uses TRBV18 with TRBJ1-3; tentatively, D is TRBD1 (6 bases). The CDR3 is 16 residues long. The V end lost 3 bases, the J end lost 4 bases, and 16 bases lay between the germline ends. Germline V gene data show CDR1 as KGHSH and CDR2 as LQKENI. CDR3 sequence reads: CASSPTQGSVGNTIYF. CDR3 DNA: TGTGCCAGCTCACCGACGCAGGGGTCGGTAGGAAACACCATATATTTT.

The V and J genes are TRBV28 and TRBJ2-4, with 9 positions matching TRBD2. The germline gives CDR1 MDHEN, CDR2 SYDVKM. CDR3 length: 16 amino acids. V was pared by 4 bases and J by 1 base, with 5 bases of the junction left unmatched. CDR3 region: CASSSIAGVAKNIQYF. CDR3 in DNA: TGTGCCAGCAGTTCGATAGCGGGGGTGGCCAAAAACATTCAGTACTTC.

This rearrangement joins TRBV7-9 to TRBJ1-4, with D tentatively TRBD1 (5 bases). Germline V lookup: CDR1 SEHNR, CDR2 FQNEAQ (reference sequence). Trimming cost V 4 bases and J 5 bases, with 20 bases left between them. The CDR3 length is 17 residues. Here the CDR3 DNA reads TGTGCCAGCAGCTCAGGCCAGGGCTTAGGAGCCAATGAAAAACTGTTTTTT. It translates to CASSSGQGLGANEKLFF. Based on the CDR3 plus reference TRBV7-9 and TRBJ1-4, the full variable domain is DTGVSQNPRHKITKRGQNVTFRCDPISEHNRLYWYRQTLGQGPEFLTYFQNEAQLEKSRLLSDRFSAERPKGSFSTLEIQRTEQGDSAMYLCASSSGQGLGANEKLFFGSGTQLSVL.

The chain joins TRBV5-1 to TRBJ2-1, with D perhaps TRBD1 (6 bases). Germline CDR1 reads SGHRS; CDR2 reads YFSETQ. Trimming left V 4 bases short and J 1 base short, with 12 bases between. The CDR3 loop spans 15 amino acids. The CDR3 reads CASSPQGGSYNEQFF. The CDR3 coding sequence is TGCGCCAGCAGCCCACAGGGCGGGTCCTACAATGAGCAGTTCTTC. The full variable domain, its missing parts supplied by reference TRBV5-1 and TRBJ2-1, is KAGVTQTPRYLIKTRGQQVTLSCSPISGHRSVSWYQQTPGQGLQFLFEYFSETQRNKGNFPGRFSGRQFSNSRSEMNVSTLELGDSALYLCASSPQGGSYNEQFFGPGTRLTVL.

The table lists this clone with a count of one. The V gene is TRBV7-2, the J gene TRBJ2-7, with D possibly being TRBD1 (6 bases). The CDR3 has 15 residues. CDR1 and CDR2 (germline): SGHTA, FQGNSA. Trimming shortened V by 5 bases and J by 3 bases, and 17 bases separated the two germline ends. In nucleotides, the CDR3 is TGTGCCAGCAGCCACCGGGACAAGCCATACTACGAGCAGTACTTC. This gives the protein CASSHRDKPYYEQYF.

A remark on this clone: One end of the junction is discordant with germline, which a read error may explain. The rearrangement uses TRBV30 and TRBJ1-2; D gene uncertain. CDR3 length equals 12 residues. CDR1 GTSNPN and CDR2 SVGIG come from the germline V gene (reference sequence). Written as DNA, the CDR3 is TGTGCCGGGAGGGAGGGAATCTATGGCTACACCTTC. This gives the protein CAGREGIYGYTF.

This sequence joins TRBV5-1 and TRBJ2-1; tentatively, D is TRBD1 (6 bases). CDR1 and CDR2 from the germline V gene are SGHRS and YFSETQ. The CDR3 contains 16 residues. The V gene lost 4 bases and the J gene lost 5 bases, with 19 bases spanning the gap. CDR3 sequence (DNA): TGCGCCAGCAGCGCCTTCGACAGGCAGATTGACAATGAGCAGTTCTTC. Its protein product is CASSAFDRQIDNEQFF.

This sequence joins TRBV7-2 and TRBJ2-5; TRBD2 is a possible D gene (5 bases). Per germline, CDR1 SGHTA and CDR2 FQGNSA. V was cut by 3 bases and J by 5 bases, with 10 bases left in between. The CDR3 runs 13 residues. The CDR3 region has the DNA TGTGCCAGCAGCTTGCGGGCGCGGGAGACCCAGTACTTC. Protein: CASSLRARETQYF.

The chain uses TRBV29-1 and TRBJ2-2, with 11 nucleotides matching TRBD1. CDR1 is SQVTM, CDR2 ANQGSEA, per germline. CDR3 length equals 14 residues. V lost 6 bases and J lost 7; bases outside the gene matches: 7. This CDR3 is CSVPGQGGIGELFF. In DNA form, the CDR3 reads TGCAGCGTGCCGGGACAGGGGGGGATCGGGGAGCTGTTTTTT.